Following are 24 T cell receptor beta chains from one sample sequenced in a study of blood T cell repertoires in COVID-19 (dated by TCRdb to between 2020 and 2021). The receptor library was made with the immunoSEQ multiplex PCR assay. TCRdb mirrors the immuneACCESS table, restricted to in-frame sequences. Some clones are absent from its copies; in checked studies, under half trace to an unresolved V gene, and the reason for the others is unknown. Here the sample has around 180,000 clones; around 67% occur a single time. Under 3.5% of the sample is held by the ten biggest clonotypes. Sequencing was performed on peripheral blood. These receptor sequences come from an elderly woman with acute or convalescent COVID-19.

CDR3 region: CAWSITGEEQYF. The DNA of the CDR3 is TGTGCCTGGAGCATTACCGGGGAAGAGCAGTACTTC. The chain uses TRBV30 and TRBJ2-7; D may be TRBD2 (5 bases). V lost 3 bases and J 7 bases, leaving 13 bases between the germline ends. Germline CDR1 reads GTSNPN; CDR2 reads SVGIG (reference sequence). The CDR3 spans 12 residues. The full variable domain, rest sourced from reference TRBV30 and TRBJ2-7, is SQTIHQWPATLVQPVGSPLSLECTVEGTSNPNLYWYRQAAGRGLQLLFYSVGIGQISSEVPQNLSASRPQDRQFILSSKKLLLSDSGFYLCAWSITGEEQYFGPGTRLTVT.

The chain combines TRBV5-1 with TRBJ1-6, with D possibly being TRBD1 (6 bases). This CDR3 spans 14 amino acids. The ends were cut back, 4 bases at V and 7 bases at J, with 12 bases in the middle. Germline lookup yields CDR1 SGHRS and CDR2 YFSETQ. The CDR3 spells CASSPDSSNSPLHF. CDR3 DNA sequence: TGCGCCAGCAGCCCGGACAGCAGCAATTCACCCCTCCACTTT.

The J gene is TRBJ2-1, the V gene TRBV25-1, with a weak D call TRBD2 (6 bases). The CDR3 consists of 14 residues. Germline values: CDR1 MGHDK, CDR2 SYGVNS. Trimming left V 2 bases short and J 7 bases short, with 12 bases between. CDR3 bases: TGTGCCAGCAGTGAAGTTGGGGAGGAGAATGAGCAGTTCTTC. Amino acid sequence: CASSEVGEENEQFF.

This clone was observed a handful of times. This CDR3 reads CASSLEAGNDNEQFF. The DNA for the CDR3 is TGTGCCAGCAGCCTAGAGGCCGGGAATGACAATGAGCAGTTCTTC. The gene calls are TRBV7-2 and TRBJ2-1; D might be TRBD2 (5 bases). V was pared by 5 bases and J by 5 bases, with 16 bases between. This CDR3 spans 15 amino acids. CDR1 is SGHTA and CDR2 is FQGNSA in the germline V gene.

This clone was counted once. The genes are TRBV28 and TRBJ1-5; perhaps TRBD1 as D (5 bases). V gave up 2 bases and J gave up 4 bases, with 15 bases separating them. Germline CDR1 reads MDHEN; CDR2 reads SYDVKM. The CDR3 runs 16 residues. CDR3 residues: CASSLPDKVANQPQHF. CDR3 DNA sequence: TGTGCCAGCAGTTTACCGGACAAGGTAGCAAATCAGCCCCAGCATTTT.

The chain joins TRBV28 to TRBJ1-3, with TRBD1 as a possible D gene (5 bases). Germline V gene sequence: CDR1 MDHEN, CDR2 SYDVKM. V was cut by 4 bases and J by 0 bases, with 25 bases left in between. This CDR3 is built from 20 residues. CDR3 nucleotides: TGTGCCAGCAGTTCTCCGGGACGGGAAAACCGGGGGGGCTCTGGAAACACCATATATTTT. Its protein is CASSSPGRENRGGSGNTIYF.

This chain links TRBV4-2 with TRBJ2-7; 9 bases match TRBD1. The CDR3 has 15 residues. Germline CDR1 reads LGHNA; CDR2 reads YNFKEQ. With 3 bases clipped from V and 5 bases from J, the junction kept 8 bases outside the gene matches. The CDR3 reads CASSQKTGGRNEQYF. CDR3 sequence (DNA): TGTGCCAGCAGCCAGAAAACAGGGGGCCGGAACGAGCAGTACTTC.

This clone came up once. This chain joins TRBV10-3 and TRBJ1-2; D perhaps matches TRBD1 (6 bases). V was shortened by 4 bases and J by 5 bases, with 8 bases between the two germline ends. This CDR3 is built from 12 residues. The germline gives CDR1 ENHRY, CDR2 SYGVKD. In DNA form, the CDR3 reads TGTGCCATCAGTGGCCAGGGGTATGGCTACACCTTC. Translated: CAISGQGYGYTF.

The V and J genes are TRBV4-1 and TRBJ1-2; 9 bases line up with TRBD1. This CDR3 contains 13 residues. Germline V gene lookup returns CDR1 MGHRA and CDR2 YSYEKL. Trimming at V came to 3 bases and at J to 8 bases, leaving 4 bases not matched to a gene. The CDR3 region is CASSQGQGYGYTF. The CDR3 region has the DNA TGCGCCAGCAGCCAGGGACAGGGATACGGCTACACCTTC.

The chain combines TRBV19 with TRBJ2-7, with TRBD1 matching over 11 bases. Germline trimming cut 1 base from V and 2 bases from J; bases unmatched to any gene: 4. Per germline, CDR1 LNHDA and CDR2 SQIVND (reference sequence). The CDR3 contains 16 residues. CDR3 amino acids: CASSIAGTGGAYEQYF. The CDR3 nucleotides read TGTGCCAGTAGTATAGCAGGGACAGGGGGAGCCTACGAGCAGTACTTC. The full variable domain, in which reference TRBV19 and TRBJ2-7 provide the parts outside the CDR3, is DGGITQSPKYLFRKEGQNVTLSCEQNLNHDAMYWYRQDPGQGLRLIYYSQIVNDFQKGDIAEGYSVSREKKESFPLTVTSAQKNPTAFYLCASSIAGTGGAYEQYFGPGTRLTVT.

The chain's CDR3 is CASSRGTNEKLFF. The CDR3 DNA reads TGTGCCAGCAGCCGCGGAACTAATGAAAAACTGTTTTTT. The chain carries TRBV7-9 and TRBJ1-4; no reliable D call. The CDR3 sequence is 13 residues long. V shed 5 bases and J shed 1 base, with 5 bases lying between them. Per germline, CDR1 SEHNR and CDR2 FQNEAQ (reference sequence).

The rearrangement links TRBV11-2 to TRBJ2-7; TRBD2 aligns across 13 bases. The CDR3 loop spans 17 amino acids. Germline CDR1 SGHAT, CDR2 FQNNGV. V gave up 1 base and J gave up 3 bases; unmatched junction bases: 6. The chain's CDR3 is CASSLGLAGGPHYEQYF. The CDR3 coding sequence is TGTGCCAGCAGCTTAGGACTAGCGGGAGGACCTCACTACGAGCAGTACTTC.

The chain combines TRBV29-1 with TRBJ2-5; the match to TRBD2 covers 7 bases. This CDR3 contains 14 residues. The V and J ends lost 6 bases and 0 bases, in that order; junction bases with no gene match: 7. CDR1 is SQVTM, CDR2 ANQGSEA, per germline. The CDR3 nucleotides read TGCAGCGTGGAGCCGGGACTACACCAAGAGACCCAGTACTTC. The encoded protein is CSVEPGLHQETQYF.

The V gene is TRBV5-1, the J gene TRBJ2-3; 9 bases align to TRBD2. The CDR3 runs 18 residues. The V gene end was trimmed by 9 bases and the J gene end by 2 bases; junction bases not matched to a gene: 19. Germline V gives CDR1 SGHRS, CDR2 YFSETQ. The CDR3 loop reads CATRQGTSGRMTTDTQYF. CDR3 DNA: TGCGCCACCAGACAGGGAACTAGCGGGCGGATGACCACAGATACGCAGTATTTT.

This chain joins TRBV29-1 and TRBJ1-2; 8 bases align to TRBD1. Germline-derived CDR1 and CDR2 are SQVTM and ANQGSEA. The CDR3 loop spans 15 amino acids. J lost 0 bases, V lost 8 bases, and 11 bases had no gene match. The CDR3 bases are TGCAGCTCGAGAACGCAGGGGGCCCCTAACTATGGCTACACCTTC. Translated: CSSRTQGAPNYGYTF.

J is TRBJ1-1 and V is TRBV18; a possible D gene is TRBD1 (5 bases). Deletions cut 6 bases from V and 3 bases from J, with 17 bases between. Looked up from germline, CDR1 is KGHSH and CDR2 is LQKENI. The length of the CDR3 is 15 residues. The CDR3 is CASSPAGPLDTEAFF. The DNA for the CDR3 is TGTGCCAGCTCCCCGGCGGGGCCCCTGGACACTGAAGCTTTCTTT.

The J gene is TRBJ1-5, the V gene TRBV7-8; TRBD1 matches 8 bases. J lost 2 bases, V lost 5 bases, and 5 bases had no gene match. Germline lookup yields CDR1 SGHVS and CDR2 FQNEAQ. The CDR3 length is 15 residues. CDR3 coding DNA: TGTGCCAGCAGCGGGGGGACAGGACGCAATCAGCCCCAGCATTTT. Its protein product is CASSGGTGRNQPQHF.

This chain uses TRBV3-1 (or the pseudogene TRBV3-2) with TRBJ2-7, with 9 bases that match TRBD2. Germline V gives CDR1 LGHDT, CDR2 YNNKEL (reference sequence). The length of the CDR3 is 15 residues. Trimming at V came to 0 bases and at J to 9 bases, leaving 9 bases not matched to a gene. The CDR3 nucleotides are TGTGCCAGCAGCCAAGATATTAATAGCGGGAGACGGCAGTACTTC. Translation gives CASSQDINSGRRQYF.

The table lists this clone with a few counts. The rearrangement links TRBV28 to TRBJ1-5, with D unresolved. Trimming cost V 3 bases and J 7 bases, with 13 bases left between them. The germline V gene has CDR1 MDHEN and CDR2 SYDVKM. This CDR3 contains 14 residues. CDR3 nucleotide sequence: TGTGCCAGCAGTTTCTGGGTCGGGAAACAGCCCCAGCATTTT. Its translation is CASSFWVGKQPQHF. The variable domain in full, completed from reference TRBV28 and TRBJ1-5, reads DVKVTQSSRYLVKRTGEKVFLECVQDMDHENMFWYRQDPGLGLRLIYFSYDVKMKEKGDIPEGYSVSREKKERFSLILESASTNQTSMYLCASSFWVGKQPQHFGDGTRLSIL.

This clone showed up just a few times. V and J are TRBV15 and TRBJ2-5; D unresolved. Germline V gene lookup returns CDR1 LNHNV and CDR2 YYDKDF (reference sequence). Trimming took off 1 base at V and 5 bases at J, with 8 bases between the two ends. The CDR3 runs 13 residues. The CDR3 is CATSRGEFETQYF. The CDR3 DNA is TGTGCCACCAGCAGAGGAGAATTCGAGACCCAGTACTTC.

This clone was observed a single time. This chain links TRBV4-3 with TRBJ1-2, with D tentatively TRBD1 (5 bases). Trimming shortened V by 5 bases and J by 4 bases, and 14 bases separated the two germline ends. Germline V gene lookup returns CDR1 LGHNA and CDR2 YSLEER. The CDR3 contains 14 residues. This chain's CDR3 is CASSRGGGSYGYTF. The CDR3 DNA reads TGCGCCAGCAGCAGGGGTGGGGGGAGCTATGGCTACACCTTC.

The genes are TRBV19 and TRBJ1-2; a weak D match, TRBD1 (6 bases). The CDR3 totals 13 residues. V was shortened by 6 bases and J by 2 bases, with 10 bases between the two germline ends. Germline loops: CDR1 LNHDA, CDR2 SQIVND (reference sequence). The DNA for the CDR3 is TGTGCCAGTAGGGTCACAGGGAACTATGGCTACACCTTC. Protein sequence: CASRVTGNYGYTF.

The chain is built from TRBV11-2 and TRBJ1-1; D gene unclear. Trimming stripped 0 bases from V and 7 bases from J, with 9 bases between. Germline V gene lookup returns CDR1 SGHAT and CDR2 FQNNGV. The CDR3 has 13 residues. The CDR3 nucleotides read TGTGCCAGCAGCTTAGAAAGAGATTTTGAAGCTTTCTTT. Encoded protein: CASSLERDFEAFF.

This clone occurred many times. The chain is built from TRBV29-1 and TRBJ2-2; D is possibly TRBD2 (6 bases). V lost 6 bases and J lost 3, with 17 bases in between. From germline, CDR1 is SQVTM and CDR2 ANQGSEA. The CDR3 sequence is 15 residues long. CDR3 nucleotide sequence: TGCAGCGTCGGGGCTAGCGCCCTGTACACCGGGGAGCTGTTTTTT. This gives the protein CSVGASALYTGELFF.